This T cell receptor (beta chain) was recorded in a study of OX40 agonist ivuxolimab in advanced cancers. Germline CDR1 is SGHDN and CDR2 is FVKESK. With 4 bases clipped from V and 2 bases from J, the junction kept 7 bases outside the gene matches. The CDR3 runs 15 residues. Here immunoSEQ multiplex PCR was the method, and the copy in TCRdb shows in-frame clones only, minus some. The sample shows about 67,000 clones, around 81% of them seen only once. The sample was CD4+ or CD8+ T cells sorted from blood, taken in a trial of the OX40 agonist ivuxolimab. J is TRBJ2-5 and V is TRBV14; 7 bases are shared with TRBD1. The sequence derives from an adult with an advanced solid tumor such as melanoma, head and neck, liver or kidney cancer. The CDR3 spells CASSLGTVLQETQYF. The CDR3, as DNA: TGTGCCAGCAGCCTTGGGACAGTTCTACAAGAGACCCAGTACTTC.